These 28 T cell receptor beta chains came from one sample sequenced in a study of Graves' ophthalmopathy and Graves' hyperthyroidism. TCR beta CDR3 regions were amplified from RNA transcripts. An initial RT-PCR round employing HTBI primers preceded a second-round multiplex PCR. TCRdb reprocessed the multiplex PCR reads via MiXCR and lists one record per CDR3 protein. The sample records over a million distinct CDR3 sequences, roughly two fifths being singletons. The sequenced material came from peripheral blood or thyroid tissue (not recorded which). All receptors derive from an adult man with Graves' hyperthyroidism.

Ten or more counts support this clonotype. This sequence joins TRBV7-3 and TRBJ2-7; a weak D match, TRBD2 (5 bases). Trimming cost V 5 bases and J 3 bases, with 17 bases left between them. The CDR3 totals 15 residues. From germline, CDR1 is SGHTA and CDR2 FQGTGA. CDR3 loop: CASSPASGDNYEQYF. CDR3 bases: TGTGCCAGCAGCCCCGCCAGCGGAGATAACTACGAGCAGTACTTC.

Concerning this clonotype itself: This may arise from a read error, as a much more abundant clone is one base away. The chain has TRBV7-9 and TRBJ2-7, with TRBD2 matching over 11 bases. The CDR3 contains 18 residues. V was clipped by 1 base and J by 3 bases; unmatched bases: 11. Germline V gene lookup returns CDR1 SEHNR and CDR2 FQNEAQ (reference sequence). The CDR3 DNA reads TGTGCCAGCAGCTTAGGAGCTGCCGGGACTAGCGGCGTCTACGAGCAGTACTTC. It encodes CASSLGAAGTSGVYEQYF. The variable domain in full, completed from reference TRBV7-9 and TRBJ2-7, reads DTGVSQNPRHKITKRGQNVTFRCDPISEHNRLYWYRQTLGQGPEFLTYFQNEAQLEKSRLLSDRFSAERPKGSFSTLEIQRTEQGDSAMYLCASSLGAAGTSGVYEQYFGPGTRLTVT.

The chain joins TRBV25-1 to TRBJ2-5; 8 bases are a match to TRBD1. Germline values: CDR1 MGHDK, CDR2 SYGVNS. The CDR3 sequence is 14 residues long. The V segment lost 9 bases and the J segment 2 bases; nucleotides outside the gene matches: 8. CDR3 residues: CASSGGAEQETQYF. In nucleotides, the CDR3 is TGTGCCAGTTCAGGGGGCGCGGAGCAAGAGACCCAGTACTTC.

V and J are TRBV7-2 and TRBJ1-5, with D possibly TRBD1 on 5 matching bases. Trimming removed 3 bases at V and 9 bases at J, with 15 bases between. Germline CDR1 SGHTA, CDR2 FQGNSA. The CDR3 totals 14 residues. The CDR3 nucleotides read TGTGCCAGCAGCTTTTGGGGGGACCCTAGGCCCCAGCATTTT. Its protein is CASSFWGDPRPQHF.

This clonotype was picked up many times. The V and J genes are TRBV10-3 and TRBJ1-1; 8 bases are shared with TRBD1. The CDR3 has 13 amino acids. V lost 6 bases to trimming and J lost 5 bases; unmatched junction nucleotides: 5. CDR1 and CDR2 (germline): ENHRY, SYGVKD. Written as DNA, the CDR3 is TGTGCCATCAGAGGACAGGGAGAAACTGAAGCTTTCTTT. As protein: CAIRGQGETEAFF.

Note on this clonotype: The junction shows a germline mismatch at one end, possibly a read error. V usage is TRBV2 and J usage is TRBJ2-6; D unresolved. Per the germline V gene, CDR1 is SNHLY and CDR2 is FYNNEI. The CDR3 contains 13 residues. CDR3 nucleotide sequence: TGTGCCAGCAGTGAATCGGGCGTCGACACTGAAGCTTTC. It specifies CASSESGVDTEAF.

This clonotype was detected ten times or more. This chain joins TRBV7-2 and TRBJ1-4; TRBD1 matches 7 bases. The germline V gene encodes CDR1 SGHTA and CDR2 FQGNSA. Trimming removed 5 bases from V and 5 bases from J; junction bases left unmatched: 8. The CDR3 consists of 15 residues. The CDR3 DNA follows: TGTGCCAGCAGCCGACAGGGCCTACTCAATGAAAAACTGTTTTTT. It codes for CASSRQGLLNEKLFF.

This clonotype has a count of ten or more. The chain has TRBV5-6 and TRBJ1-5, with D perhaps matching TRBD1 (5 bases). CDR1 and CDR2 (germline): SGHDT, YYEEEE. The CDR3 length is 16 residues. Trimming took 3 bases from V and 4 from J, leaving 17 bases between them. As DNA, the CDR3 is TGTGCCAGCAGCTCCTGGGGAGGGACTACGAATCAGCCCCAGCATTTT. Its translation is CASSSWGGTTNQPQHF.

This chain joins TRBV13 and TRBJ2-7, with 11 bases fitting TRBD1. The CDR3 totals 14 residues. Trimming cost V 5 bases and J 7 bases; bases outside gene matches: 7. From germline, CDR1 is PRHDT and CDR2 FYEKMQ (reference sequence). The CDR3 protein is CASSPRDRGLEQYF. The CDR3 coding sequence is TGTGCCAGCAGCCCCAGGGACAGGGGGTTGGAGCAGTACTTC.

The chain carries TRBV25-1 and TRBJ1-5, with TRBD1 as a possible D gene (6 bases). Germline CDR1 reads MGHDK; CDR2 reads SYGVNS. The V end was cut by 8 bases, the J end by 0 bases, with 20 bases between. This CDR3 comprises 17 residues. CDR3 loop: CASHSLGGPFSNQPQHF. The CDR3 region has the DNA TGTGCCAGCCACTCCCTAGGGGGACCTTTTAGCAATCAGCCCCAGCATTTT.

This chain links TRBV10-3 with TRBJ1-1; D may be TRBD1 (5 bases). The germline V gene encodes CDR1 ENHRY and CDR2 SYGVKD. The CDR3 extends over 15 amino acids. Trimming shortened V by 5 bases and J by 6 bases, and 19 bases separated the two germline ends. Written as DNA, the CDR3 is TGTGCCATCAGTTACCGGGACCTACATAAGGCTGAAGCTTTCTTT. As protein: CAISYRDLHKAEAFF.

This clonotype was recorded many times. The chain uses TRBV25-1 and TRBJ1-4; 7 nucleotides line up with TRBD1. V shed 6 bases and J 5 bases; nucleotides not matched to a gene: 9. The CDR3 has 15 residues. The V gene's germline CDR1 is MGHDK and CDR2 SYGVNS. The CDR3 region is CASRGTRGNNEKLFF. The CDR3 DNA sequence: TGTGCCAGCAGAGGGACCAGGGGGAACAATGAAAAACTGTTTTTT.

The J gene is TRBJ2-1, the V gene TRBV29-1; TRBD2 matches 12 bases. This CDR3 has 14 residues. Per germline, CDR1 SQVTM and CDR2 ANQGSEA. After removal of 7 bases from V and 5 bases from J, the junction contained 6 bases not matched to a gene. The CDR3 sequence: CSARGLAGHNEQFF. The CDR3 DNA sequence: TGCAGCGCCAGGGGACTAGCGGGCCACAATGAGCAGTTCTTC.

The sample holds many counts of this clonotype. In DNA, the CDR3 is TGTGCCAGCAGCCGACAGGCCCTGAACACTGAAGCTTTCTTT. Protein product: CASSRQALNTEAFF. V usage is TRBV7-2 and J usage is TRBJ1-1; D may be TRBD1 (6 bases). The CDR3 sequence is 14 residues long. Germline V gene sequence: CDR1 SGHTA, CDR2 FQGNSA. Trimming shortened V by 5 bases and J by 0 bases, and 10 bases separated the two germline ends.

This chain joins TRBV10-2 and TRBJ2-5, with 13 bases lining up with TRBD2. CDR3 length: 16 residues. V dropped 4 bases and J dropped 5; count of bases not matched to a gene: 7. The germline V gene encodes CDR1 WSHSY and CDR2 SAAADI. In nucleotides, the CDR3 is TGCGCCAGCAGTGCCGGACTAGCGGGAGCGGCGGAGACCCAGTACTTC. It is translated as CASSAGLAGAAETQYF.

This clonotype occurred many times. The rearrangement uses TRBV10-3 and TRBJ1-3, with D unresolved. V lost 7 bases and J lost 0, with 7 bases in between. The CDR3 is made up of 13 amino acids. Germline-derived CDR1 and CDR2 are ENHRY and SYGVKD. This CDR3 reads CAITGSSGNTIYF. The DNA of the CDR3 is TGTGCCATCACGGGCAGCTCTGGAAACACCATATATTTT.

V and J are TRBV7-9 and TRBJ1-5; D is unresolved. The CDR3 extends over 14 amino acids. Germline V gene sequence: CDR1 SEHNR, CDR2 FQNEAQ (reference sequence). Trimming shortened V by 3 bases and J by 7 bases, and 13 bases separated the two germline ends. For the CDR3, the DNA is TGTGCCAGCAGCTTTTCGGGTGCTCGGCAGCCCCAGCATTTT. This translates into CASSFSGARQPQHF.

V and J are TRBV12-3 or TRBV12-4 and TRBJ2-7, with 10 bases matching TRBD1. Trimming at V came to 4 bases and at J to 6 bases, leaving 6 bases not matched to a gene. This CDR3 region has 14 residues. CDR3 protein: CASSSDRGRVEQYF. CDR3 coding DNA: TGTGCCAGCAGTTCCGACAGGGGGCGAGTCGAGCAGTACTTC.

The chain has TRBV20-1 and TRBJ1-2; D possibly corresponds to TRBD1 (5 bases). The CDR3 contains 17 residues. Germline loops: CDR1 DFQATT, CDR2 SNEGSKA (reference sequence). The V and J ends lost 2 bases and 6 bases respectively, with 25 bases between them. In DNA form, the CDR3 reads TGCAGTGCTAGAAAGGTCGACACCGGGGGTACCGTTGATGGCTACACCTTC. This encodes CSARKVDTGGTVDGYTF.

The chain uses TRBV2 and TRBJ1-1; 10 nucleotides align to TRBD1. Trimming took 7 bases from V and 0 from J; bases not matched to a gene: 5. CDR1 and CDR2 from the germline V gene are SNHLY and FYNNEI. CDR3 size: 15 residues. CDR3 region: CASMGTGDMNTEAFF. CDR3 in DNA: TGTGCCAGCATGGGGACAGGGGACATGAACACTGAAGCTTTCTTT.

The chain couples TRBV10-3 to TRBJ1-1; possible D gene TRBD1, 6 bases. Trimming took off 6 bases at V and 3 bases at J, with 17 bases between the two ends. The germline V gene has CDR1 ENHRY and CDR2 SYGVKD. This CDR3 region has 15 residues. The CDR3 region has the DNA TGTGCCATCAGCAAGGCAAGGGGGGGGCACACTGAAGCTTTCTTT. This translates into CAISKARGGHTEAFF.

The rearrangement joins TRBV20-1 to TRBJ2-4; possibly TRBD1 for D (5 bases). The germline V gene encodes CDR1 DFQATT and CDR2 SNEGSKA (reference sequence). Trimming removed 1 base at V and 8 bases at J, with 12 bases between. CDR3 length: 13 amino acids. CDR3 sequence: CSARGRELDIQYF. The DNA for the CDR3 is TGCAGTGCTAGAGGCAGGGAACTGGACATTCAGTACTTC.

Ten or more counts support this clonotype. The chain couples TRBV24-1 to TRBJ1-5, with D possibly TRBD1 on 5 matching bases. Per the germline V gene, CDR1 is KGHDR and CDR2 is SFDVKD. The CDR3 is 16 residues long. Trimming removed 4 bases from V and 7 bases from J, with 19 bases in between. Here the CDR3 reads CATSEGPGLAGQPQHF. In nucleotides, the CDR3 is TGTGCCACCAGTGAGGGACCGGGACTAGCGGGCCAGCCCCAGCATTTT.

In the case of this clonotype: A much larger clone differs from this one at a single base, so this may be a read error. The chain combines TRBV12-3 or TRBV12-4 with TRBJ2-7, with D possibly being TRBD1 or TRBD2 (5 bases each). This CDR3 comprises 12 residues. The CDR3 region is CASWDLAYEQCF. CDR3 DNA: TGTGCCAGCTGGGACCTAGCCTACGAGCAGTGCTTC.

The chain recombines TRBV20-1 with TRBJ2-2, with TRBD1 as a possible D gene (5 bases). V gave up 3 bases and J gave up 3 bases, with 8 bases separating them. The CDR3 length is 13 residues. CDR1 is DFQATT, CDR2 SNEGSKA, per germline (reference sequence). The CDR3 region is CSASARDTGELFF. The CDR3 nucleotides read TGCAGTGCTAGTGCCAGGGACACCGGGGAGCTGTTTTTT.

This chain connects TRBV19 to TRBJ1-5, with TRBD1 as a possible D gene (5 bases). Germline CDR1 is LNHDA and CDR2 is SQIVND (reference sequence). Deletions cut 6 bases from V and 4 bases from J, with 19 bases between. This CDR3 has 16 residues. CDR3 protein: CASREGPGYRNQPQHF. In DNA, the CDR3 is TGTGCCAGTAGGGAGGGGCCAGGGTACAGGAATCAGCCCCAGCATTTT.

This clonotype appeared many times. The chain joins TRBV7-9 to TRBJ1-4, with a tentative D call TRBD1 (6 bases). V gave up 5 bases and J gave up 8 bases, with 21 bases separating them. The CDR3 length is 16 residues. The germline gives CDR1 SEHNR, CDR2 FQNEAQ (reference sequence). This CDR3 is CASSPFSDRDQEKLFF. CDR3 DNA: TGTGCCAGCAGCCCCTTTTCGGACAGAGATCAAGAAAAACTGTTTTTT. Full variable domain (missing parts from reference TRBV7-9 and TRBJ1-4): DTGVSQNPRHKITKRGQNVTFRCDPISEHNRLYWYRQTLGQGPEFLTYFQNEAQLEKSRLLSDRFSAERPKGSFSTLEIQRTEQGDSAMYLCASSPFSDRDQEKLFFGSGTQLSVL.

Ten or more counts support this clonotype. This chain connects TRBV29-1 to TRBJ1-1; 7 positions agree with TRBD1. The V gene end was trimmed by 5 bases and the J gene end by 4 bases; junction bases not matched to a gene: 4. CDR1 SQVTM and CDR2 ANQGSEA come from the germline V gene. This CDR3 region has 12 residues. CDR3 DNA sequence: TGCAGCGTTTACGACAGGGTCACTGAAGCTTTCTTT. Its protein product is CSVYDRVTEAFF.